Listed below are T cell receptor beta chains from one sample, sequenced in a study of T cell clonotyping in hematopoietic cell transplantation. TCRdb keeps only in-frame clones here, not all; method: immunoSEQ multiplex PCR. The sample has some 10,000 clones; approximately 55% are singletons. This specimen was peripheral blood mononuclear cells, taken 100 days after allogeneic stem cell transplant. The receptors originated from a female patient between 50 and 60 years old who had an allogeneic stem cell transplant from an unrelated donor, so the T cells may come from the graft donor. Some clones in this sample may be carry-over from other donors' samples. Both conserved end residues are part of each CDR3. A D gene is named only where the DNA matches it firmly. Size tells how often a clone was seen (once, few, many) or the class of an expanded clone, and some rows leave it out.

j_gene	d_gene	v_gene	abundance	CDR3aa	CDR3nt
TRBJ2-2	TRBD1	TRBV2	NA	CASKQQGTNTGELFF	TGTGCCAGCAAGCAACAGGGGACGAACACCGGGGAGCTGTTTTTT
TRBJ2-7	TRBD1	TRBV27	NA	CASNQDRKTYEQYF	TGTGCCAGCAACCAGGACAGGAAAACCTACGAGCAGTACTTC
TRBJ2-7	TRBD1	TRBV25-1	few	CASSGDRAYEQYF	TGTGCCAGCAGTGGGGACAGAGCCTACGAGCAGTACTTC
TRBJ1-2	NA	TRBV2	NA	CASRGHFNYGYTF	TGTGCCAGCAGAGGACACTTCAACTATGGCTACACCTTC
TRBJ1-1	TRBD1	TRBV20-1	few	CSAKTGTAFF	TGCAGTGCCAAGACAGGGACAGCTTTCTTT
TRBJ2-1	TRBD2	TRBV19	medium-sized	CASSMTSGGYNEQFF	TGTGCCAGTAGTATGACTAGCGGGGGATACAATGAGCAGTTCTTC
TRBJ1-1	TRBD1	TRBV25-1	NA	CASSGDRGNTEALF	TGTGCCAGCAGTGGGGACAGGGGGAACACTGAAGCTCTCTTT
TRBJ1-6	NA	TRBV30	NA	CAWSTGWSSYNSPLHF	TGTGCCTGGAGTACTGGGTGGAGCTCCTATAATTCACCCCTCCACTTT
TRBJ1-1	TRBD1	TRBV7-7	few	CASSPGTGPNTEAFF	TGTGCCAGCAGCCCAGGGACAGGGCCCAACACTGAAGCTTTCTTT
TRBJ2-5	NA	TRBV5-6	NA	CASSLVRGLETQYF	TGTGCCAGCAGCTTGGTAAGAGGGTTAGAGACCCAGTACTTC
TRBJ2-7	NA	TRBV25-1	NA	CASSAGAGNEQYF	TGTGCCAGCAGCGCGGGGGCTGGAAACGAGCAGTACTTC
TRBJ2-7	NA	TRBV4-2	NA	CASSRLGYEQYF	TGTGCCAGCAGCCGTCTGGGATACGAGCAGTACTTC
TRBJ1-1	NA	TRBV29-1	NA	CSVQVNYEAFF	TGCAGCGTTCAAGTCAATTATGAAGCTTTCTTT
TRBJ2-3	TRBD1	TRBV30	NA	CAGNRGQGDTQYF	TGTGCCGGAAACAGGGGGCAGGGGGATACGCAGTATTTT